Below are 19 T cell receptor beta chains sequenced from a single sample in a study of blood T cell repertoires in COVID-19. Repertoires were generated with immunoSEQ multiplex PCR, while TCRdb's copy carries only in-frame clones and drops some. This table has 300,000 to 350,000 clones, 80% to 90% appearing once. Sequencing was carried out using peripheral blood. Receptors were obtained from a young man with COVID-19, enrolled during active disease.

The CDR3 region is CATSSDLRTSGRPSYEQYF. CDR3 sequence (DNA): TGTGCCACCAGCAGTGACCTTCGGACTAGCGGGAGACCCTCCTACGAGCAGTACTTC. J is TRBJ2-7 and V is TRBV15; 13 positions match TRBD2. V gave up 3 bases and J gave up 0 bases; unmatched junction bases: 11. The CDR3 is 19 residues long. Germline CDR1 reads LNHNV; CDR2 reads YYDKDF (reference sequence). The full variable domain, completed using reference TRBV15 and TRBJ2-7, is DAMVIQNPRYQVTQFGKPVTLSCSQTLNHNVMYWYQQKSSQAPKLLFHYYDKDFNNEADTPDNFQSRRPNTSFCFLDIRSPGLGDTAMYLCATSSDLRTSGRPSYEQYFGPGTRLTVT.

V and J are TRBV6-5 and TRBJ2-2; unclear D gene. Trimming removed 2 bases at V and 1 base at J, with 8 bases between. The germline V gene has CDR1 MNHEY and CDR2 SVGAGI. The CDR3 loop spans 15 amino acids. CDR3 in DNA: TGTGCCAGCAGTTACAGAACACAGAACACCGGGGAGCTGTTTTTT. It yields the protein CASSYRTQNTGELFF.

The chain recombines TRBV5-6 with TRBJ1-4, with 10 bases identical to TRBD1. The junction had 8 bases not matched to a gene; V was cut back by 4 bases and J by 8 bases. The CDR3 extends over 15 amino acids. Germline V gene data show CDR1 as SGHDT and CDR2 as YYEEEE. This CDR3 is CASSRAGTGDEKLFF. Written as DNA, the CDR3 is TGTGCCAGCAGCAGGGCCGGGACAGGGGACGAAAAACTGTTTTTT.

The chain employs TRBV5-1 and TRBJ2-5; TRBD2 agrees at 11 bases. The CDR3 is 16 residues long. Germline V gene sequence: CDR1 SGHRS, CDR2 YFSETQ. Unmatched junction bases numbered 8, after V lost 4 bases and J lost 3 bases. This CDR3 is CASSPGGGLAEETQYF. In nucleotides, the CDR3 is TGCGCCAGCAGCCCGGGAGGGGGACTAGCGGAAGAGACCCAGTACTTC.

V and J are TRBV7-9 and TRBJ1-2; D is perhaps TRBD1 (5 bases). The CDR3 covers 14 residues. V was pared by 5 bases and J by 4 bases, with 14 bases between. Germline assignment: CDR1 SEHNR and CDR2 FQNEAQ (reference sequence). The CDR3 bases are TGTGCCAGCAGCCTTCGGGACTTAATCTATGGCTACACCTTC. This translates into CASSLRDLIYGYTF.

This rearrangement joins TRBV5-4 to TRBJ2-6, with TRBD1 as a possible D gene (5 bases). V shed 4 bases and J shed 0 bases, with 8 bases lying between them. This CDR3 has 15 amino acids. Germline V gene lookup returns CDR1 SGHNT and CDR2 YYREEE (reference sequence). In DNA, the CDR3 is TGTGCCAGCAGCCTCGACAGCTCTGGGGCCAACGTCCTGACTTTC. This gives the protein CASSLDSSGANVLTF.

This chain links TRBV7-9 with TRBJ1-2, with 8 nucleotides matching TRBD1. V was pared by 7 bases and J by 8 bases, with 9 bases of the junction left unmatched. The CDR3 loop spans 13 amino acids. In germline, CDR1 is SEHNR, CDR2 FQNEAQ (reference sequence). The CDR3 region is CASTETGAGGYTF. Written as DNA, the CDR3 is TGTGCCAGCACCGAGACAGGGGCCGGCGGCTACACCTTC.

The chain combines TRBV20-1 with TRBJ1-2; D gene ambiguous. CDR3 length equals 12 residues. Germline V gene lookup returns CDR1 DFQATT and CDR2 SNEGSKA (reference sequence). V was cut by 3 bases and J by 4 bases, with 9 bases left in between. The chain's CDR3 is CSASAHSYGYTF. The CDR3 DNA reads as TGCAGTGCTAGTGCACACAGCTATGGCTACACCTTC.

This chain links TRBV11-2 with TRBJ2-1; D possibly corresponds to TRBD2 (6 bases). Germline V CDR1 and CDR2: SGHAT, FQNNGV. V dropped 0 bases and J dropped 7 bases, with 13 bases sitting between them. CDR3 length: 15 amino acids. CDR3 residues: CASSLDWSSGNEQFF. The CDR3 nucleotides read TGTGCCAGCAGCTTAGACTGGAGTAGCGGTAATGAGCAGTTCTTC. Using reference TRBV11-2 and TRBJ2-1 for the parts outside the CDR3, the full variable domain is EAGVAQSPRYKIIEKRQSVAFWCNPISGHATLYWYQQILGQGPKLLIQFQNNGVVDDSQLPKDRFSAERLKGVDSTLKIQPAKLEDSAVYLCASSLDWSSGNEQFFGPGTRLTVL.

Only a few counts were recorded for this clone. J is TRBJ1-5 and V is TRBV4-2; no firm D call. The CDR3 contains 16 residues. The V gene's germline CDR1 is LGHNA and CDR2 YNFKEQ. V lost 0 bases to trimming and J lost 3 bases, with 12 bases between them. This chain's CDR3 is CASSQEWAGLNQPQHF. The CDR3 DNA follows: TGTGCCAGCAGCCAAGAGTGGGCAGGCCTCAATCAGCCCCAGCATTTT.

A single count supports this clone. V is TRBV19 and J is TRBJ1-1; 8 bases map to TRBD1. The V and J ends lost 7 bases and 8 bases, in that order; junction bases with no gene match: 3. The CDR3 is made up of 11 amino acids. Germline CDR1 LNHDA, CDR2 SQIVND (reference sequence). The CDR3: CASIRDREAFF. The CDR3 nucleotides are TGTGCCAGTATCCGGGACAGGGAAGCTTTCTTT.

The chain couples TRBV6-6 to TRBJ2-1; 9 nucleotides agree with TRBD2. The germline gives CDR1 MNHNY, CDR2 SVGAGI (reference sequence). J was trimmed by 7 bases and V by 6 bases; bases with no gene match: 10. The CDR3 consists of 15 residues. The CDR3, as DNA: TGTGCCAGCAGCCCCCTAGCGGGACTAAAGAATGAGCAGTTCTTC. Protein: CASSPLAGLKNEQFF.

The gene calls are TRBV5-1 and TRBJ2-7; 9 bases are shared with TRBD1. V trimming: 2 bases; J trimming: 3 bases; junction bases outside the gene matches: 9. Germline loops: CDR1 SGHRS, CDR2 YFSETQ. The CDR3 is made up of 16 amino acids. The CDR3 coding sequence is TGCGCCAGCAGCTTCAGTCCGGGACAGGGCCGCTACGAGCAGTACTTC. It codes for CASSFSPGQGRYEQYF.

This chain links TRBV28 with TRBJ2-7; possibly TRBD1 for D (6 bases). This CDR3 region has 15 residues. The ends were cut back, 2 bases at V and 0 bases at J, with 11 bases in the middle. Looked up from germline, CDR1 is MDHEN and CDR2 is SYDVKM. The CDR3 DNA sequence: TGTGCCAGCAGTTTAATCCAGGGGAGCTCCTACGAGCAGTACTTC. It yields the protein CASSLIQGSSYEQYF.

The chain uses TRBV28 and TRBJ2-7; TRBD1 agrees at 10 bases. From germline, CDR1 is MDHEN and CDR2 SYDVKM. The CDR3 spans 15 residues. V gave up 8 bases and J gave up 0 bases; unmatched junction bases: 7. The DNA of the CDR3 is TGTGCCAGCCACACCGGGACAGGGGACTCCTACGAGCAGTACTTC. Translating gives CASHTGTGDSYEQYF. Together with reference TRBV28 and TRBJ2-7, the CDR3 gives the full variable domain: DVKVTQSSRYLVKRTGEKVFLECVQDMDHENMFWYRQDPGLGLRLIYFSYDVKMKEKGDIPEGYSVSREKKERFSLILESASTNQTSMYLCASHTGTGDSYEQYFGPGTRLTVT.

The V and J genes are TRBV29-1 and TRBJ1-1; no definite D call. V was trimmed by 4 bases and J by 0 bases, leaving 6 bases between them. Germline values: CDR1 SQVTM, CDR2 ANQGSEA. The CDR3 is 12 amino acids. CDR3 protein: CSVGALNTEAFF. The CDR3 DNA follows: TGCAGCGTTGGGGCCTTGAACACTGAAGCTTTCTTT.

The J gene is TRBJ2-7, the V gene TRBV5-1; TRBD1 matches 10 bases. CDR1 and CDR2 from the germline V gene are SGHRS and YFSETQ. The CDR3 is made up of 14 amino acids. J gave up 4 bases and V 4 bases, and 5 bases lay outside the gene matches. CDR3 bases: TGCGCCAGCAGCCCCGGGACAGGGGAGTACGAGCAGTACTTC. This gives the protein CASSPGTGEYEQYF.

The chain joins TRBV19 to TRBJ1-2; TRBD1 agrees at 9 bases. CDR1 is LNHDA and CDR2 is SQIVND in the germline V gene (reference sequence). This CDR3 is 15 amino acids long. V shed 7 bases and J 2 bases; nucleotides not matched to a gene: 8. The CDR3 loop reads CASTRSGQGNYGYTF. The CDR3, as DNA: TGTGCCAGTACCCGCTCCGGACAGGGGAACTATGGCTACACCTTC.

V gene TRBV6-2 or TRBV6-3 combines with J gene TRBJ1-6; possible D gene TRBD1, 6 bases. Trimming stripped 6 bases from V and 14 bases from J, with 20 bases between. Germline CDR1 is MNHEY and CDR2 is SVGEGT. The CDR3 sequence is 14 residues long. The CDR3 coding sequence is TGTGCCAGCAGCCCGGGACACGGGTCTAATTCCCTCCACTTT. Protein product: CASSPGHGSNSLHF.